Below, one TCR beta chain is given with its context. Its antigen is unknown. Reverse transcribing all isolated RNA meant expressed TCRB transcripts were sequenced. Naive, central memory and regulatory T cell samples came to a mean of about 3.9 million reads. Using immunoSEQ multiplex PCR, the repertoire was profiled, and TCRdb retains in-frame clones only, with some absent. Of approximately 360,000 clones listed, over 10% are singletons. Based on CD45RO/CCR7/CD25/CD127/CD95/CD27, CD4+ regulatory, stem cell-like memory, naive and central memory cells were sorted. The CDR3 extends over 14 amino acids. Germline assignment: CDR1 LGHNA and CDR2 YSLEER. Trimming left V 6 bases short and J 1 base short, with 9 bases between. The data are from a study of beta chain features in type 1 diabetes. Study results and limitations: Among all four CD4+ subsets, Type 1 diabetes patients had TCRB CDR3s that were moderately but significantly shorter. VDJ junctions from patients with type 1 diabetes contained fewer insertions and more deletions.

Sequences were obtained from naive CD4+ T cells from blood. The chain combines TRBV4-3 with TRBJ2-2; D possibly corresponds to TRBD1 (5 bases). This TCR derives from a woman under 30 with type 1 diabetes. CDR3 in DNA: TGCGCCAGCAGTCACGGACAGAACACCGGGGAGCTGTTTTTT. This codes for CASSHGQNTGELFF.